This T cell receptor (beta chain) was documented in a study of T cell repertoires in cytomegalovirus infection. Study details: Through public TCR beta signatures, both CMV infection and matching HLA type were indicated. Study findings and constraints: It was HLA-C-restricted CMV-specific TCR beta clonotypes that dominated the response ex vivo.

TCRdb processed the reads anew with MiXCR; each CDR3 protein has one entry. Seen here are around 440,000 distinct CDR3 sequences, over 9% observed once, and the top ten hold roughly a tenth. The V gene lost 1 base and the J gene lost 1 base, with 7 bases spanning the gap. This CDR3 contains 14 residues. In germline, CDR1 is LNHDA, CDR2 SQIVND (reference sequence). On this clonotype itself: The antigen remains undetermined.

The gene calls are TRBV19 and TRBJ1-1; D is unresolved. Sequencing input: PBMCs. This sequence originates from a human donor in good health (CMV status not recorded). Some clones in this sample may be carry-over from other donors' samples. CDR3 DNA: TGTGCCAGTAGTATAGGGTGGAGGAACACTGAAGCTTTCTTT. Translation: CASSIGWRNTEAFF.